The clone carrying this T cell receptor (beta chain) occurred many times. For CDR3 and TCR beta VDJ profiling, genomic DNA was the template used. TCRdb used MiXCR to reprocess the reads, holding one entry per CDR3 protein. This table has under 150,000 distinct CDR3 sequences, less than 45% appearing once. This sample was included in a study of CD8+CD57+ T cells in acquired aplastic anemia. As for the study in general: CD4+ and CD8+ cells, once sorted, gave DNA averaging around 3.4 ug.

CDR3 length equals 17 residues. V lost 5 bases to trimming and J lost 0 bases, with 14 bases between them. The germline CDR1 and CDR2 sequences are SGHDN and FVKESK. The chain links TRBV14 to TRBJ1-6, with no clear D. The sequence was obtained from a human donor in good health, serving as a control. Sequencing was performed on sorted CD4+, CD8+, or CD8+CD57+ T cells (not recorded which) from PBMCs. CDR3: CASSATRESSYNSPLHF. CDR3 bases: TGTGCCAGCAGCGCCACTAGGGAGAGCTCCTATAATTCACCCCTCCACTTT.